This T cell receptor (beta chain) was profiled in a study of T-cell memory formation after mild COVID-19. V lost 3 bases to trimming and J lost 6 bases, with 9 bases between them. CDR3 length equals 13 residues. CDR1 and CDR2 (germline): LGHDT, YNNKEL (reference sequence). TCRdb re-analysed the 5' RACE reads in MiXCR, keeping a single row per CDR3 protein. The sample lists 530,000 or so distinct CDR3 sequences, around 15% occurring once. This receptor was identified in an adult woman who had mild COVID-19 (a few samples of this study predate the infection). Cell type and time point are not known. The sequenced sample consisted of PBMCs or a T cell subset sorted from them (not recorded which). The chain links TRBV3-1 to TRBJ1-5; D not certain. The CDR3 bases are TGTGCCAGCAGCCAGACGGGAGTTCAGCCCCAGCATTTT. Its translation: CASSQTGVQPQHF.